This T cell receptor (beta chain) is drawn from a study of T cell responses to AZD1222 COVID-19 vaccine. Profiled with immunoSEQ multiplex PCR; TCRdb holds only in-frame clones, not every one. The sample lists approximately 130,000 clones; approximately 90% were seen once. From germline, CDR1 is MNHEY and CDR2 SVGAGI. CDR3 length equals 13 residues. After removal of 6 bases from V and 2 bases from J, the junction contained 3 bases not matched to a gene. Overall study results and limits: The repertoires were collected only after the peak T cell response. Only a handful of individuals given AZD1222 were seropositive at baseline.

About this clone: Its antigen remains unknown.

The receptor was derived from an adult in good health. The starting material was peripheral blood, obtained on day 0 of MenACWY control vaccination. The rearrangement joins TRBV6-5 to TRBJ1-2, with TRBD1 identical over 7 bases. CDR3 in amino acids: CASRWDRNYGYTF. CDR3 DNA sequence: TGTGCCAGCAGATGGGACAGAAACTATGGCTACACCTTC.